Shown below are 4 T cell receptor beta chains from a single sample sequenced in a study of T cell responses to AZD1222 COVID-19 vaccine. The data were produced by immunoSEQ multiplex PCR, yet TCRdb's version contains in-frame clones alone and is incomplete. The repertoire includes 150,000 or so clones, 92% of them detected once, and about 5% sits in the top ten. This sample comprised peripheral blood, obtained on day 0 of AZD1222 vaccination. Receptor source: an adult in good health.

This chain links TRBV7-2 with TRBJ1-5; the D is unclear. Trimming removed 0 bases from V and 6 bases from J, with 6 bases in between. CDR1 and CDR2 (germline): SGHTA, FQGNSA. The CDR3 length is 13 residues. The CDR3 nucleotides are TGTGCCAGCAGCTTAGCGAGAAGTCAGCCCCAGCATTTT. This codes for CASSLARSQPQHF.

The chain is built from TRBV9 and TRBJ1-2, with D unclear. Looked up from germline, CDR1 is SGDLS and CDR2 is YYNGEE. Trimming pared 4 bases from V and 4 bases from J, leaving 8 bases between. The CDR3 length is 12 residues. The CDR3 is CASSPRGYGYTF. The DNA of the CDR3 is TGTGCCAGCAGCCCCCGTGGCTATGGCTACACCTTC.

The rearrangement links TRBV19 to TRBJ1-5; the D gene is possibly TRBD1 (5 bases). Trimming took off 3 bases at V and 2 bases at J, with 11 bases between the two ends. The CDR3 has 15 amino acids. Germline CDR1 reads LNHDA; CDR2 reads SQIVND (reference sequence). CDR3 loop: CASSIGGGGNQPQHF. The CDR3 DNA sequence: TGTGCCAGTAGTATCGGGGGAGGGGGCAATCAGCCCCAGCATTTT.

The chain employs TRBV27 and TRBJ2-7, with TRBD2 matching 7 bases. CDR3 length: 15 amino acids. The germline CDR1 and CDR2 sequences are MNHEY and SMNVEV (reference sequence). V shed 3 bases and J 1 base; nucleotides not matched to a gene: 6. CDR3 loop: CASSFPLRESYEQYF. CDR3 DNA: TGTGCCAGCAGTTTTCCCCTGCGGGAGTCCTACGAGCAGTACTTC.